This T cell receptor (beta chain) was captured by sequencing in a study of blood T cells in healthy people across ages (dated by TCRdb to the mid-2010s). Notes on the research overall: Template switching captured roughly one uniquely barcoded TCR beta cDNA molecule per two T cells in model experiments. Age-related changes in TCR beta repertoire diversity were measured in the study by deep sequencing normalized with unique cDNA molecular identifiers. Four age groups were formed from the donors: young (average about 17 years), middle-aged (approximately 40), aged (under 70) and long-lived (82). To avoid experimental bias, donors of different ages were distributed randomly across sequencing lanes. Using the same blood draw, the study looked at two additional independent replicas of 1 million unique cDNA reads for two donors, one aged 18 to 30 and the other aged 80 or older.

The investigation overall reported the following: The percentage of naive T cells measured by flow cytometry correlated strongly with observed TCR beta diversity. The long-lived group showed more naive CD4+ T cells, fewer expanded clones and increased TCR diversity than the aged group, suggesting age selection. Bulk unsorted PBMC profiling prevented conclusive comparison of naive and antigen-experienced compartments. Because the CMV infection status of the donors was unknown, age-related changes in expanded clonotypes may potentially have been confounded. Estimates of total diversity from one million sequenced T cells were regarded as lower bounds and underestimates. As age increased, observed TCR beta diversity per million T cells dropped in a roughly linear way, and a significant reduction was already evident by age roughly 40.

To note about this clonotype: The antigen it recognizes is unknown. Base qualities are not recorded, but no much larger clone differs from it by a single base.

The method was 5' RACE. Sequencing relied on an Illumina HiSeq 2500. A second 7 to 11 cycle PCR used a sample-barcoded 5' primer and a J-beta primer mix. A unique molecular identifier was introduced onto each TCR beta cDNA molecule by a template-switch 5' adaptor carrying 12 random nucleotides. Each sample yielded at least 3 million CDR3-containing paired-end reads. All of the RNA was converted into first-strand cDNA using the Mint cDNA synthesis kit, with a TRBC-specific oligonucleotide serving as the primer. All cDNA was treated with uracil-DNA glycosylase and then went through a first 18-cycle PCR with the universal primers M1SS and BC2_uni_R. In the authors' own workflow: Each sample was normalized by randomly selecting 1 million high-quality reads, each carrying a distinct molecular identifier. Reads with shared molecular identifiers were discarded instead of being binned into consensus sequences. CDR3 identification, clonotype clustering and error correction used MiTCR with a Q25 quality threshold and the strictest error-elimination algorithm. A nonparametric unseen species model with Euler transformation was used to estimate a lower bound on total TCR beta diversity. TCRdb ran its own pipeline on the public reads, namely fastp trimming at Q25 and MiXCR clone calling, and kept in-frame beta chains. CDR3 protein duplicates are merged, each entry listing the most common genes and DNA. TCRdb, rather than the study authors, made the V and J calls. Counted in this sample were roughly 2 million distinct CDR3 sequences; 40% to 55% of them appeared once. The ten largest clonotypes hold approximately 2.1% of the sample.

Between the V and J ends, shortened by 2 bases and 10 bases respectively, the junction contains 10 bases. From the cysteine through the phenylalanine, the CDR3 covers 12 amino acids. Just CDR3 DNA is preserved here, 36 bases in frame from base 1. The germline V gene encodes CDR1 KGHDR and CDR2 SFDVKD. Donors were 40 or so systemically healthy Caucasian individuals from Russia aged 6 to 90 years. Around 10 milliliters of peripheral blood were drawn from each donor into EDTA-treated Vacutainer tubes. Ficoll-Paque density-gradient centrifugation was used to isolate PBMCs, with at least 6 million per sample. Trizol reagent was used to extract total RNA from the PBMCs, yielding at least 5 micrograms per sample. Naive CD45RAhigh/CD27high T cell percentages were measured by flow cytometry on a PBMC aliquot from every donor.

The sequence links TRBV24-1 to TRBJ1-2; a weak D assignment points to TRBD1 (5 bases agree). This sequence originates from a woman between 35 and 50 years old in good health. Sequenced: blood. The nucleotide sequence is TGTGCCACCAGTGATTCACGGGGGGACTACACCTTC. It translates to CATSDSRGDYTF.